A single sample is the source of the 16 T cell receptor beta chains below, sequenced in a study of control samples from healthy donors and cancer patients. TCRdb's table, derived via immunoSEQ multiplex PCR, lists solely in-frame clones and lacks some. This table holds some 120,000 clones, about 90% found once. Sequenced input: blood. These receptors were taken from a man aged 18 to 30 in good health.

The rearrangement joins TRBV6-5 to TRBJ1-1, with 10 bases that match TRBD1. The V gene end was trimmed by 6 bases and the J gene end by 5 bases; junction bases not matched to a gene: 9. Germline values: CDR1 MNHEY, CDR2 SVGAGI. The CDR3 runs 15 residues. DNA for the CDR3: TGTGCCAGCAGCCTGCTGGACAGGGGGGGAACTGAAGCTTTCTTT. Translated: CASSLLDRGGTEAFF.

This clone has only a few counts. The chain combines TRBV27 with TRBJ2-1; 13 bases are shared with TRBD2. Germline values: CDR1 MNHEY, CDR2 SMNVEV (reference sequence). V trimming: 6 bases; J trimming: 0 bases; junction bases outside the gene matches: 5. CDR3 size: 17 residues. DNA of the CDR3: TGTGCCAGCAGACCAAGGACTAGCGGGAGCTCCTACAATGAGCAGTTCTTC. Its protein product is CASRPRTSGSSYNEQFF.

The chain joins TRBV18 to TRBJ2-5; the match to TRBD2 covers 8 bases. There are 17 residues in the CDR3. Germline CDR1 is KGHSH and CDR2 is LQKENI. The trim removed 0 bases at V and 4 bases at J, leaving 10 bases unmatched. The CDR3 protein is CASSPPRIGGRLETQYF. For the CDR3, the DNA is TGTGCCAGCTCACCACCCCGAATCGGCGGGAGGCTAGAGACCCAGTACTTC.

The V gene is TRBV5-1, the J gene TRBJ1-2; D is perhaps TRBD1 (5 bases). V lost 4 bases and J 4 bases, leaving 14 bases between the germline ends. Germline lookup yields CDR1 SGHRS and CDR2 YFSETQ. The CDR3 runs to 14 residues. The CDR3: CASSLKTDTYGYTF. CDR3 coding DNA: TGCGCCAGCAGCCTGAAGACAGACACCTATGGCTACACCTTC.

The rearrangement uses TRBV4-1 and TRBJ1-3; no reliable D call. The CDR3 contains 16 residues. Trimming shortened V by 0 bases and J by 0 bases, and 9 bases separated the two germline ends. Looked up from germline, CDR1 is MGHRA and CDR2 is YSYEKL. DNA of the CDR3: TGCGCCAGCAGCCAAGATTGGAGCCTCTCTGGAAACACCATATATTTT. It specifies CASSQDWSLSGNTIYF.

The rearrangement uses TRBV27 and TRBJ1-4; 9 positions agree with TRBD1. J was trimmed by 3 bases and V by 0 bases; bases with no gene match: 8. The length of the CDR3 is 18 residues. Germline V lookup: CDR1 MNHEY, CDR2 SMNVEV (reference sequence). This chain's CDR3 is CASSLSRGQGSSNEKLFF. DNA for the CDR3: TGTGCCAGCAGTTTATCGAGAGGACAGGGGTCTTCTAATGAAAAACTGTTTTTT.

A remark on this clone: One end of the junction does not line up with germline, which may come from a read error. CDR3 loop: CASSVQPGQGNTIYF. DNA of the CDR3: TGTGCCAGCAGCGTACAACCGGGACAGGGGAACACTATATATTTT. This chain uses TRBV9 with TRBJ1-3, with 10 bases lining up with TRBD1. Germline assignment: CDR1 SGDLS and CDR2 YYNGEE. The CDR3 is made up of 15 amino acids. Filled out from reference TRBV9 and TRBJ1-3, the complete variable domain reads DSGVTQTPKHLITATGQRVTLRCSPRSGDLSVYWYQQSLDQGLQFLIQYYNGEERAKGNILERFSAQQFPDLHSELNLSSLELGDSALYFCASSVQPGQGNTIYFGEGSWLTVV.

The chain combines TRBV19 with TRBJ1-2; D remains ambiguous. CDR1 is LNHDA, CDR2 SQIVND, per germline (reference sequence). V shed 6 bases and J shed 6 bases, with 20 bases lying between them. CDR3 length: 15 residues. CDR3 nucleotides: TGTGCCAGTAGCCAACCCTCCGGGCGGGTCGATGGCTACACCTTC. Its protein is CASSQPSGRVDGYTF.

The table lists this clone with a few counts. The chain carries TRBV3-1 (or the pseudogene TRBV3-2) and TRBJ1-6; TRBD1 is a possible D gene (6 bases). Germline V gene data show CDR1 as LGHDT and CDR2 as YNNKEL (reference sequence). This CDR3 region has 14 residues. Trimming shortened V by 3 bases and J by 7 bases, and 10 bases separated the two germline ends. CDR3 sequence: CASSHTQGNSPLHF. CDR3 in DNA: TGTGCCAGCAGCCACACACAGGGAAATTCACCCCTCCACTTT.

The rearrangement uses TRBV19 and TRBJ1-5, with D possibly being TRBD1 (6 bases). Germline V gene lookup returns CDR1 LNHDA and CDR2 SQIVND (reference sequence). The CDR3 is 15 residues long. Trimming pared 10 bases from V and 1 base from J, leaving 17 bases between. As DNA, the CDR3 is TGTGCCACTACCTACAGGGCGGGAAGCAATCAGCCCCAGCATTTT. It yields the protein CATTYRAGSNQPQHF.

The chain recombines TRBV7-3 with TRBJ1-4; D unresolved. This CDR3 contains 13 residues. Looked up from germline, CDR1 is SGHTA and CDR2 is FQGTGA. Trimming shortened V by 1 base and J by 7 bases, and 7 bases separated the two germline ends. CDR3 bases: TGTGCCAGCAGCTTAAATCTGGGTGAAAAACTGTTTTTT. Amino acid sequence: CASSLNLGEKLFF.

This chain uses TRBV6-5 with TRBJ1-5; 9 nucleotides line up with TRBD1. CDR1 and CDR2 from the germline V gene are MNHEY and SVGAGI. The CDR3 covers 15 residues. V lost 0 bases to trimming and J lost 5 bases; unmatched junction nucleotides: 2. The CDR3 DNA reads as TGTGCCAGCAGTTACTCTCGGGACAGGGATCAGCCCCAGCATTTT. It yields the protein CASSYSRDRDQPQHF.

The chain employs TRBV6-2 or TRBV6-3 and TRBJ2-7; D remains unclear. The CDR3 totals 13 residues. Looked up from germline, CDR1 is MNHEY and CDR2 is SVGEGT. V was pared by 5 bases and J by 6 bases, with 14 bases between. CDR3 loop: CASSPSIVGEQYF. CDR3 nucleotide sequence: TGTGCCAGCAGTCCGTCGATAGTGGGCGAGCAGTACTTC.

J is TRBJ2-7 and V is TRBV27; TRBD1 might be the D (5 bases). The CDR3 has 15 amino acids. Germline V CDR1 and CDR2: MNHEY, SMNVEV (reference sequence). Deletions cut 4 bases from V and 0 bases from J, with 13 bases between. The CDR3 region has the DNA TGTGCCAGCAGTTCCCCTGACAGTTACTCCTACGAGCAGTACTTC. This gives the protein CASSSPDSYSYEQYF.

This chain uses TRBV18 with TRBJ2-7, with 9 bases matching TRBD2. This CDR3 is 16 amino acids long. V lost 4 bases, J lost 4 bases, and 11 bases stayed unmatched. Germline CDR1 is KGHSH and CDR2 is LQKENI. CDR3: CASSRTVSGGPYEQYF. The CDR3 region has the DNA TGTGCCAGCTCACGAACCGTTAGCGGGGGCCCGTACGAGCAGTACTTC. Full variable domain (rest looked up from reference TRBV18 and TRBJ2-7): NAGVMQNPRHLVRRRGQEARLRCSPMKGHSHVYWYRQLPEEGLKFMVYLQKENIIDESGMPKERFSAEFPKEGPSILRIQQVVRGDSAAYFCASSRTVSGGPYEQYFGPGTRLTVT.

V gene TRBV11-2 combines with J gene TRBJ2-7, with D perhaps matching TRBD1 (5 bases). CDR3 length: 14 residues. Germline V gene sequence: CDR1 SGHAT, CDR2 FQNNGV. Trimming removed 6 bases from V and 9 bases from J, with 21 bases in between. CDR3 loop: CASSPGNRATGQYF. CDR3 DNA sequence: TGTGCCAGCAGTCCAGGGAATCGGGCTACGGGGCAGTACTTC.